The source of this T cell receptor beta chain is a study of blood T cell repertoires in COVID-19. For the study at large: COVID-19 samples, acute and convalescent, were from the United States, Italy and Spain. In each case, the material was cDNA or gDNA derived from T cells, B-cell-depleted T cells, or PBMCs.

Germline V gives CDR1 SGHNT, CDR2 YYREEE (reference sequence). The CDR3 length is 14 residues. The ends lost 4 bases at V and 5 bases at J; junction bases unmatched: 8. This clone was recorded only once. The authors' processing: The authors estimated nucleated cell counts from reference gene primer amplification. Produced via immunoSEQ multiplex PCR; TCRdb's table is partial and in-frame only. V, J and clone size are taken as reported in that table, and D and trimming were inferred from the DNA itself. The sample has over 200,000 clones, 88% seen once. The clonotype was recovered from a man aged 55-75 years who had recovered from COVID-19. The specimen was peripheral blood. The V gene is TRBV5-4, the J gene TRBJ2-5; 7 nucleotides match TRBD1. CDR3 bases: TGTGCCAGCAGCGACCCCAGGGGGAGCGAGACCCAGTACTTC. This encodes CASSDPRGSETQYF.